These T cell receptor beta chains were read from a single sample in a study of T cells after yellow fever vaccination. TCRdb called the 5' RACE reads again in MiXCR, with one record for every CDR3 protein. This sample yields around 590,000 distinct CDR3 sequences, of which 9% to 15% are seen a single time; about 16% belongs to the top ten. The sample was PBMCs, taken on the day of the yellow fever booster vaccination. These receptors originate from a man aged 30-40 years who received the YFV17D yellow fever vaccine. CDR3s include the opening cysteine and the closing phenylalanine or tryptophan. The order of the fields is clone size, D gene, J gene, CDR3 length, V gene, CDR3 DNA, CDR3 protein. The D gene is left open where the match is weak. Clone size appears in some rows only: once, few, many, or a class for an expanded clone.

clone size: .
D gene: TRBD2
J gene: TRBJ2-2
CDR3 length: 16
V gene: TRBV7-9
CDR3 DNA: TGTGCCAGCAGCGGTACCCTAGCGGGCTACACCGGGGAGCTGTTTTTT
CDR3 protein: CASSGTLAGYTGELFF

clone size: .
D gene: .
J gene: TRBJ1-6
CDR3 length: 17
V gene: TRBV7-2
CDR3 DNA: TGTGCCAGCAGCTTAGTGCCCCGGGGGATGAATAATTCACCCCTCCACTTT
CDR3 protein: CASSLVPRGMNNSPLHF

clone size: few
D gene: TRBD2
J gene: TRBJ2-7
CDR3 length: 15
V gene: TRBV28
CDR3 DNA: TGTGCCAGCAGTTCTCTCCACACTAGCGCTTACGCGCAGTACTTC
CDR3 protein: CASSSLHTSAYAQYF

clone size: once
D gene: TRBD1
J gene: TRBJ2-7
CDR3 length: 14
V gene: TRBV20-1
CDR3 DNA: TGCAGTGCTAGACCCTCGACAGGGGGCTACGAGCAGTACTTC
CDR3 protein: CSARPSTGGYEQYF

clone size: few
D gene: .
J gene: TRBJ2-1
CDR3 length: 13
V gene: TRBV6-5
CDR3 DNA: TGTGCCAGCAGTATAGGTAGGGGGAGGGAGCAGTTCTTC
CDR3 protein: CASSIGRGREQFF

clone size: many
D gene: .
J gene: TRBJ2-1
CDR3 length: 18
V gene: TRBV5-5
CDR3 DNA: TGTGCCAGCAGCTTTCTTTACCCGGGGGCAGGGGAACCCAATGAGCAGTTCTTC
CDR3 protein: CASSFLYPGAGEPNEQFF

clone size: .
D gene: .
J gene: TRBJ1-6
CDR3 length: 14
V gene: TRBV7-9
CDR3 DNA: TGTGCCAGCAGCTTAGAGCACCTCAATTCACCCCTCCACTTT
CDR3 protein: CASSLEHLNSPLHF

clone size: few
D gene: TRBD1
J gene: TRBJ2-7
CDR3 length: 14
V gene: TRBV27
CDR3 DNA: TGTGCCAGCAGTCCATCCTCCGACAGGGTAGAGCAGTACTTC
CDR3 protein: CASSPSSDRVEQYF

clone size: few
D gene: .
J gene: TRBJ1-1
CDR3 length: 13
V gene: TRBV7-2
CDR3 DNA: TGTGCCAGCAGCTTAATGCAGGTTACTGAAGCTTTCTTT
CDR3 protein: CASSLMQVTEAFF

clone size: few
D gene: TRBD2
J gene: TRBJ2-1
CDR3 length: 16
V gene: TRBV2
CDR3 DNA: TGTGCCAGCAGTGAACGGGCGGGAGTTCCCTTTTCGGAGCAGTTCTTC
CDR3 protein: CASSERAGVPFSEQFF